This T cell receptor beta chain derives from a study of tumor-infiltrating lymphocytes in localized non-small cell lung cancer. The study, taken as a whole, reports: Not all patients were TCR sequenced, owing to tissue quantity. IM1 and IM2 tumors showed no difference in T-cell fraction. Tumor T-cell fraction from TCR sequencing was not associated with recurrence-free survival (p = 0.61).

This clone came up a few times. Its antigen is currently unknown. V was pared by 7 bases and J by 2 bases, with 20 bases between. CDR3 size: 16 residues. The germline V gene encodes CDR1 LNHDA and CDR2 SQIVND (reference sequence). Method: immunoSEQ multiplex PCR; TCRdb's copy keeps in-frame clones and lacks some. The sample contains just under 30,000 clones, approximately 83% of which appear only once. V gene TRBV19 combines with J gene TRBJ1-2; perhaps TRBD1 as D (6 bases). This TCR was recovered from a human donor with non-small cell lung cancer. Sequenced: lung tumor tissue. The CDR3 here is CASNPDVGGRNYGYTF. The CDR3 nucleotides read TGTGCCAGTAATCCCGATGTAGGGGGAAGGAACTATGGCTACACCTTC.